This paragraph covers one T cell receptor beta chain sequence. These data are taken from a study of blood T cell repertoires in COVID-19. Study overall: T cells, B-cell-depleted T cells, or PBMCs provided the cDNA or gDNA that served as material.

The germline gives CDR1 SGDLS, CDR2 YYNGEE. Trimming removed 7 bases from V and 0 bases from J, with 23 bases in between. CDR3 length equals 17 residues. Original data processing: Estimated nucleated cell counts came from reference gene primer amplification. TCRdb keeps only in-frame clones here, not all; method: immunoSEQ multiplex PCR. V, J and clone size reflect that table, while D and trimming were determined from the DNA. Altogether over 65,000 clones are present, about 81% being singletons, with the ten largest covering 9.2%. This TCR was recovered from a human donor in a cohort sampled during active COVID-19. This chain connects TRBV9 to TRBJ2-7, with D perhaps TRBD1 (6 bases). Specimen: peripheral blood. The CDR3 coding sequence is TGTGCCAGCCGATGGGGAGTGAGGGACACATGCTCCTACGAGCAGTACTTC. Translation: CASRWGVRDTCSYEQYF.